The 20 T cell receptor beta chains listed next were all sequenced from one sample in a study of identifying expanded T cells in peripheral blood. Clones were read by immunoSEQ multiplex PCR, and TCRdb kept only the in-frame ones, dropping some. This sample has more than 70,000 clones, with about 86% found just once. Sequencing used blood. The receptors stem from a person aged 18 to 75 in good health.

This sequence joins TRBV19 and TRBJ1-1; D call uncertain. The CDR3 contains 15 residues. Between the trimmed V and J ends, which lost 3 bases and 0 bases, there was a span of 11 bases. The V gene's germline CDR1 is LNHDA and CDR2 SQIVND (reference sequence). The CDR3 sequence is CASSMFGFMNTEAFF. The CDR3, as DNA: TGTGCCAGTAGTATGTTCGGGTTTATGAACACTGAAGCTTTCTTT. Looking up the rest from reference TRBV19 and TRBJ1-1 gives the full variable domain: DGGITQSPKYLFRKEGQNVTLSCEQNLNHDAMYWYRQDPGQGLRLIYYSQIVNDFQKGDIAEGYSVSREKKESFPLTVTSAQKNPTAFYLCASSMFGFMNTEAFFGQGTRLTVV.

As concerns this clone: Compared with germline, one end of the junction differs, possibly owing to a read error. The CDR3 DNA sequence: TGTGCCAGCAGCCTAGCGGGTCGGGGCCTAGAGACCCAGTACTTC. Amino acids: CASSLAGRGLETQYF. V and J are TRBV7-2 and TRBJ2-5, with 8 bases matching TRBD2. The CDR3 consists of 15 residues. Germline V gene lookup returns CDR1 SGHTA and CDR2 FQGNSA.

The genes are TRBV7-2 and TRBJ2-3, with TRBD2 matching 7 bases. The J segment lost 7 bases and the V segment lost 1 base, leaving 5 bases of the junction unmatched. CDR3 length equals 14 residues. Germline assignment: CDR1 SGHTA and CDR2 FQGNSA. For the CDR3, the DNA is TGTGCCAGCAGCTTAGGGTTAGCGGGTTATACGCAGTATTTT. Protein sequence: CASSLGLAGYTQYF.

The V gene is TRBV18, the J gene TRBJ2-2; D is possibly TRBD1 or TRBD2 (6 bases each). The V gene lost 6 bases and the J gene lost 4 bases, with 15 bases spanning the gap. Germline CDR1 is KGHSH and CDR2 is LQKENI. The CDR3 covers 15 residues. CDR3 sequence (DNA): TGTGCCAGCTCCAGGGGCGGGGCGCGCACCGGGGAGCTGTTTTTT. This gives the protein CASSRGGARTGELFF.

The chain recombines TRBV6-5 with TRBJ2-2, with 7 bases matching TRBD1. This CDR3 is built from 15 residues. Per germline, CDR1 MNHEY and CDR2 SVGAGI. Germline trimming cut 5 bases from V and 7 bases from J; bases unmatched to any gene: 10. This chain's CDR3 is CASSHTTGSVGELFF. CDR3 coding DNA: TGTGCCAGCAGTCACACGACAGGGAGTGTCGGGGAGCTGTTTTTT.

V gene TRBV5-1 combines with J gene TRBJ1-1; 9 bases map to TRBD1. J lost 4 bases, V lost 4 bases, and 11 bases had no gene match. Per germline, CDR1 SGHRS and CDR2 YFSETQ. This CDR3 spans 16 amino acids. The CDR3 nucleotides are TGCGCCAGCAGCCCTACCGGGACAGGGTGGAGCACTGAAGCTTTCTTT. Its protein product is CASSPTGTGWSTEAFF.

The V and J genes are TRBV28 and TRBJ1-1, with D possibly TRBD1 on 6 matching bases. Per germline, CDR1 MDHEN and CDR2 SYDVKM. V shed 5 bases and J shed 5 bases, with 9 bases lying between them. The CDR3 is 12 amino acids. CDR3 sequence: CASSKRGTEAFF. In DNA, the CDR3 is TGTGCCAGCAGTAAGAGGGGGACTGAAGCTTTCTTT.

The chain couples TRBV7-6 to TRBJ1-4, with D possibly matching TRBD1 (6 bases). V lost 0 bases and J 7 bases, leaving 18 bases between the germline ends. Looked up from germline, CDR1 is SGHVS and CDR2 is FNYEAQ. This CDR3 is built from 17 residues. The CDR3 nucleotides read TGTGCCAGCAGCTTAGCGTTCGGTCTCAGGGGAGGTGAAAAACTGTTTTTT. Protein: CASSLAFGLRGGEKLFF.

This clone has only a few counts. This chain uses TRBV6-5 with TRBJ1-2; perhaps TRBD1 as D (6 bases). Per germline, CDR1 MNHEY and CDR2 SVGAGI. The CDR3 is 13 residues long. V lost 6 bases and J 2 bases, leaving 10 bases between the germline ends. CDR3 in DNA: TGTGCCAGCAGGACTGACAGGAACTATGGCTACACCTTC. Its protein product is CASRTDRNYGYTF.

This chain uses TRBV11-3 with TRBJ2-1, with 8 bases that match TRBD1. V lost 3 bases and J lost 5; bases outside the gene matches: 12. Per germline, CDR1 SGHNT and CDR2 YENEEA. The CDR3 loop spans 17 amino acids. The CDR3 loop reads CASSFLPDRVLNNEQFF. For the CDR3, the DNA is TGTGCCAGCAGCTTTCTCCCGGACAGGGTCTTGAACAATGAGCAGTTCTTC.

The chain joins TRBV2 to TRBJ2-7, with D perhaps matching TRBD1 (6 bases). The V end lost 2 bases, the J end lost 2 bases, and 10 bases lay between the germline ends. This CDR3 is 14 amino acids long. Germline CDR1 and CDR2: SNHLY and FYNNEI. The DNA of the CDR3 is TGTGCCAGCAGTGAATCCAGGGGACCCTACGAGCAGTACTTC. Protein sequence: CASSESRGPYEQYF.

The chain recombines TRBV18 with TRBJ2-7; D ambiguous. Per germline, CDR1 KGHSH and CDR2 LQKENI. V shed 3 bases and J shed 1 base, with 7 bases lying between them. CDR3 length equals 13 residues. CDR3 coding DNA: TGTGCCAGCTCACCGGTCAGGTCCTACGAGCAGTACTTC. The encoded protein is CASSPVRSYEQYF.

The chain links TRBV19 to TRBJ1-4; no clear D. Germline CDR1 is LNHDA and CDR2 is SQIVND (reference sequence). V was pared by 2 bases and J by 8 bases, with 18 bases between. CDR3 length equals 16 residues. This CDR3 is CASSITGYRGREKLFF. The CDR3 region has the DNA TGTGCCAGTAGTATAACCGGATATCGGGGTAGAGAAAAACTGTTTTTT.

The chain combines TRBV5-1 with TRBJ1-6, with D unclear. The CDR3 covers 15 residues. Per germline, CDR1 SGHRS and CDR2 YFSETQ. Deletions cut 0 bases from V and 4 bases from J, with 8 bases between. Here the CDR3 DNA reads TGCGCCAGCAGCTTGGATGGACTTTATAATTCACCCCTCCACTTT. This encodes CASSLDGLYNSPLHF. Complete variable domain (other parts from reference TRBV5-1 and TRBJ1-6): KAGVTQTPRYLIKTRGQQVTLSCSPISGHRSVSWYQQTPGQGLQFLFEYFSETQRNKGNFPGRFSGRQFSNSRSEMNVSTLELGDSALYLCASSLDGLYNSPLHFGNGTRLTVT.

The chain couples TRBV19 to TRBJ2-3, with D possibly TRBD2 on 5 matching bases. Deletions cut 1 base from V and 3 bases from J, with 14 bases between. The CDR3 extends over 16 amino acids. Germline V lookup: CDR1 LNHDA, CDR2 SQIVND (reference sequence). The DNA for the CDR3 is TGTGCCAGTAGTATAGGGGCAAGGAGGACTACAGATACGCAGTATTTT. Amino acid sequence: CASSIGARRTTDTQYF.

The count of this clone is one. The J gene is TRBJ1-4, the V gene TRBV19; maybe TRBD1 (6 bases). V shed 5 bases and J shed 2 bases, with 15 bases lying between them. Germline lookup yields CDR1 LNHDA and CDR2 SQIVND (reference sequence). This CDR3 has 16 residues. Here the CDR3 DNA reads TGTGCCAGTAGTCCGGGGGCAGGCCTGACTAATGAAAAACTGTTTTTT. It translates to CASSPGAGLTNEKLFF.

This clone came up a few times. The chain joins TRBV18 to TRBJ1-3; no reliable D call. The CDR3 runs to 15 residues. V was shortened by 3 bases and J by 2 bases, with 11 bases between the two germline ends. CDR1 and CDR2 (germline): KGHSH, LQKENI. CDR3: CASSPGYEAGNTIYF. The CDR3 nucleotides are TGTGCCAGCTCACCGGGGTACGAGGCTGGAAACACCATATATTTT.

This chain's CDR3 is CASQKDREREQFF. The CDR3 DNA reads as TGCGCCAGCCAAAAGGACAGGGAGAGGGAGCAGTTCTTC. This chain uses TRBV5-1 with TRBJ2-1, with 8 nucleotides matching TRBD1. Germline CDR1 and CDR2: SGHRS and YFSETQ. This CDR3 is built from 13 residues. Losses at the gene ends were 7 bases for V and 10 bases for J; bases not matched to a gene: 10. The variable domain in full, completed from reference TRBV5-1 and TRBJ2-1, reads KAGVTQTPRYLIKTRGQQVTLSCSPISGHRSVSWYQQTPGQGLQFLFEYFSETQRNKGNFPGRFSGRQFSNSRSEMNVSTLELGDSALYLCASQKDREREQFFGPGTRLTVL.

In this sample, this clone turned up a few times. CDR3 sequence reads: CASSQDMGVDRAGANEKLFF. The CDR3 bases are TGCGCCAGCAGCCAGGACATGGGGGTGGATCGGGCCGGTGCTAATGAAAAACTGTTTTTT. The chain combines TRBV4-3 with TRBJ1-4; D is possibly TRBD1 (5 bases). Trimming removed 3 bases at V and 3 bases at J, with 26 bases between. The germline CDR1 and CDR2 sequences are LGHNA and YSLEER. This CDR3 contains 20 residues.

The genes are TRBV6-5 and TRBJ2-7, with D maybe TRBD2 (6 bases). The CDR3 contains 13 residues. Trimming shortened V by 2 bases and J by 6 bases, and 11 bases separated the two germline ends. Germline-derived CDR1 and CDR2 are MNHEY and SVGAGI. This CDR3 is CASSYTLGGEQYF. The CDR3 DNA follows: TGTGCCAGCAGTTACACCTTGGGGGGCGAGCAGTACTTC.